This T cell receptor (beta chain) originates from a study of blood T cells in healthy people across ages. Findings and caveats of the study: Because sorting was not performed, PBMCs prevented conclusive naive versus antigen-experienced comparison.

Using a J-beta primer mix together with a sample-barcoded 5' primer, a second PCR was run for 7 to 11 cycles. Via MiXCR, TCRdb re-called the 5' RACE reads, giving one row per CDR3 protein. Of about 1 million distinct CDR3 sequences in the sample, under 55% are singletons; the top ten hold approximately 17%. At least 5.5 micrograms of total RNA were extracted per sample. On this clonotype: Its antigen is unknown.

Trimming took 3 bases from V and 2 from J, leaving 11 bases between them. The CDR3 is 15 amino acids. Germline V gene data show CDR1 as DFQATT and CDR2 as SNEGSKA (reference sequence). Sequencing was performed on blood. This chain uses TRBV20-1 with TRBJ2-6, with D perhaps TRBD2 (6 bases). The source is a woman aged 60-75 years in good health. The CDR3 nucleotides read TGCAGTGCTAGGCGGGGAGGTACTGGGGCCAACGTCCTGACTTTC. Amino acid sequence: CSARRGGTGANVLTF.